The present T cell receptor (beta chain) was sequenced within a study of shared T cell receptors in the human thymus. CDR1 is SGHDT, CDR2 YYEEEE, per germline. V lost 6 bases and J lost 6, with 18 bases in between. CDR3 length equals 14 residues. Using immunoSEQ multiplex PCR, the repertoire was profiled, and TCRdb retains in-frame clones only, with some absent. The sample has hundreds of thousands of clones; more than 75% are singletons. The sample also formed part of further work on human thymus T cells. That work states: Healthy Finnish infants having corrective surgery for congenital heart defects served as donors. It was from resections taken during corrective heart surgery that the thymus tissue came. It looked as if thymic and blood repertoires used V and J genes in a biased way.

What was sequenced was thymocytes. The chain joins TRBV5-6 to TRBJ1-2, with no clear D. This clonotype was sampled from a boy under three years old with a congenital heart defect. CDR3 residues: CASTASLDRDGYTF. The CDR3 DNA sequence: TGTGCCAGCACCGCTTCCCTCGACCGGGATGGCTACACCTTC.